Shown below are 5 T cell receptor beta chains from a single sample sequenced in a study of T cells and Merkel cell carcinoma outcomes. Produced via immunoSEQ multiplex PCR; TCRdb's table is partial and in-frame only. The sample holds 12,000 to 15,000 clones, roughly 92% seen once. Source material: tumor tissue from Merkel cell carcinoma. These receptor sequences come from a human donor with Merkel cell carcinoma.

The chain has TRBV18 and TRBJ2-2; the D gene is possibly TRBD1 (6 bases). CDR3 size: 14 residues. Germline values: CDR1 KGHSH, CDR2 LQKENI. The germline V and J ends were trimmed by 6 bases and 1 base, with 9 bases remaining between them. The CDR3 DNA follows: TGTGCCAGCTCGCAGGGGCGGAACACCGGGGAGCTGTTTTTT. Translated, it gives CASSQGRNTGELFF. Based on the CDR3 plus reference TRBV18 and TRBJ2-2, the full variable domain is NAGVMQNPRHLVRRRGQEARLRCSPMKGHSHVYWYRQLPEEGLKFMVYLQKENIIDESGMPKERFSAEFPKEGPSILRIQQVVRGDSAAYFCASSQGRNTGELFFGEGSRLTVL.

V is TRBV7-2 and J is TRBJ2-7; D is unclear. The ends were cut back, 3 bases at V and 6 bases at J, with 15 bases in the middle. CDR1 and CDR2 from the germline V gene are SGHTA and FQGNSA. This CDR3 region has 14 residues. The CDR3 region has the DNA TGTGCCAGCAGCTTTGACCCTCCTTGGGGCGAGCAGTACTTC. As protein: CASSFDPPWGEQYF.

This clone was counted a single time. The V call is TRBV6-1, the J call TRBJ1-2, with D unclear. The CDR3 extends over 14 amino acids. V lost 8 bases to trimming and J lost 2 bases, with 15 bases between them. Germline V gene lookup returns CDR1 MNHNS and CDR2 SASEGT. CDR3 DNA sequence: TGTGCCAGCGTGAGAGCAGCTATAAACTATGGCTACACCTTC. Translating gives CASVRAAINYGYTF.

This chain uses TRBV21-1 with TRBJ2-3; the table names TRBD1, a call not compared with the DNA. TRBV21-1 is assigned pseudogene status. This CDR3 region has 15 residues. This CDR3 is CASSRDRGHWDTQYF. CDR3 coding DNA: TGTGCCAGCAGCAGAGACAGGGGGCATTGGGATACGCAGTATTTT.

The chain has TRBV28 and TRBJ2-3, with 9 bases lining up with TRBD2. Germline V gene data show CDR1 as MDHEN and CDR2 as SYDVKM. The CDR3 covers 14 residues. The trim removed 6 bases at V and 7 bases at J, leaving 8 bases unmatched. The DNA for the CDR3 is TGTGCCAGCAGGGGTAGCGGGAGCTCATATACGCAGTATTTT. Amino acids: CASRGSGSSYTQYF.